A single sample is the source of the 13 T cell receptor beta chains below, sequenced in a study of low-dose radiotherapy and immunotherapy resistance in tumors. TRAV and TRBV primers primed cDNA for both TCRalpha and TCRbeta. A constant-region primer paired with the V-primer adapter amplified TCRs over about 19 PCR cycles. A single record per CDR3 protein comes from TCRdb applying MiXCR to the reads. The data hold tens of thousands of distinct CDR3 sequences, with under 9.5% observed a single time. Time point indicated: before trial treatment. The source was PBMCs, collected before treatment. The receptor source for this set is a male donor with prostate cancer.

This clonotype was counted at least ten times. The V gene is TRBV5-1, the J gene TRBJ2-1; D possibly corresponds to TRBD1 (7 bases). The germline V and J ends were trimmed by 4 bases and 0 bases, with 17 bases remaining between them. Germline-derived CDR1 and CDR2 are SGHRS and YFSETQ. The CDR3 loop spans 17 amino acids. CDR3 DNA: TGCGCCAGCAGCCATGGGGGGACAGCGAGCTCCTACAATGAGCAGTTCTTC. Translation: CASSHGGTASSYNEQFF.

In its sample, this clonotype was seen many times. The rearrangement links TRBV9 to TRBJ1-2; TRBD1 is a possible D gene (6 bases). CDR1 SGDLS and CDR2 YYNGEE come from the germline V gene. This CDR3 spans 13 amino acids. Trimming took off 4 bases at V and 4 bases at J, with 11 bases between the two ends. The CDR3 DNA reads as TGTGCCAGCAGCAGGGACATCGGCTATGGCTACACCTTC. This encodes CASSRDIGYGYTF.

This clonotype was detected only a few times. The chain is built from TRBV30 and TRBJ2-1; tentative D call: TRBD2 (5 bases). Germline V gene sequence: CDR1 GTSNPN, CDR2 SVGIG (reference sequence). V gave up 8 bases and J gave up 0 bases, with 11 bases separating them. The CDR3 is 13 residues long. DNA for the CDR3: TGTGCCGGAGTTCGGGGCTCCTACAATGAGCAGTTCTTC. Protein: CAGVRGSYNEQFF.

This clonotype was detected many times. This sequence joins TRBV7-2 and TRBJ2-2, with TRBD1 as a possible D gene (5 bases). Germline values: CDR1 SGHTA, CDR2 FQGNSA. V dropped 5 bases and J dropped 5 bases, with 15 bases sitting between them. This CDR3 is built from 15 residues. CDR3 region: CASSPDSLGTGELFF. For the CDR3, the DNA is TGTGCCAGCAGCCCCGACAGCCTCGGGACCGGGGAGCTGTTTTTT.

At least ten counts were recorded for this clonotype. The chain links TRBV7-3 to TRBJ2-3, with 13 nucleotides matching TRBD2. Germline CDR1 SGHTA, CDR2 FQGTGA. Trimming at V came to 1 base and at J to 5 bases, leaving 6 bases not matched to a gene. This CDR3 is built from 17 residues. The CDR3 region has the DNA TGTGCCAGCAGCTTAATCACTAGCGGGAGGGTCGGAGATACGCAGTATTTT. It encodes CASSLITSGRVGDTQYF.

This clonotype occurred many times. The CDR3 is CSARGPRGQNTEAFF. The DNA for the CDR3 is TGCAGTGCTAGAGGCCCGAGGGGTCAGAACACTGAAGCTTTCTTT. The chain couples TRBV20-1 to TRBJ1-1, with D possibly TRBD1 on 5 matching bases. The germline CDR1 and CDR2 sequences are DFQATT and SNEGSKA (reference sequence). The CDR3 contains 15 residues. V lost 1 base, J lost 1 base, and 13 bases lay in between.

The table lists this clonotype with a few counts. The rearrangement joins TRBV4-2 to TRBJ1-1, with 7 bases fitting TRBD1. The germline CDR1 and CDR2 sequences are LGHNA and YNFKEQ. This CDR3 has 20 amino acids. V trimming: 3 bases; J trimming: 1 base; junction bases outside the gene matches: 20. The CDR3 spells CASSQIFGWGQTVGNTEAFF. CDR3 DNA sequence: TGTGCCAGCAGCCAGATCTTCGGTTGGGGACAGACGGTGGGGAACACTGAAGCTTTCTTT.

In this sample, this clonotype turned up many times. The V gene is TRBV20-1, the J gene TRBJ2-1; weak D call: TRBD2 (6 bases). Germline lookup yields CDR1 DFQATT and CDR2 SNEGSKA (reference sequence). CDR3 size: 15 residues. V shed 3 bases and J shed 2 bases, with 14 bases lying between them. The chain's CDR3 is CSARDTGLTYNEQFF. DNA of the CDR3: TGCAGTGCTAGGGACACCGGACTAACCTACAATGAGCAGTTCTTC.

This clonotype was recorded many times. The chain links TRBV29-1 to TRBJ1-5, with D possibly being TRBD1 (5 bases). Germline CDR1 reads SQVTM; CDR2 reads ANQGSEA. V was clipped by 5 bases and J by 5 bases, with 19 bases between them. The CDR3 totals 15 residues. The CDR3 here is CSVQIRLGVDQPQHF. CDR3 DNA sequence: TGCAGCGTTCAAATCCGGCTGGGGGTAGATCAGCCCCAGCATTTT.

This clonotype was seen at least ten times. The chain has TRBV7-7 and TRBJ2-3; D is tentatively TRBD1 or TRBD2 (6 bases each). The CDR3 runs 17 residues. Trimming took 4 bases from V and 0 from J, leaving 17 bases between them. Germline CDR1 reads SSHAT; CDR2 reads FNYEAQ (reference sequence). CDR3 coding DNA: TGTGCCAGCAGCTCCCTCGGGGGCAGGGCTAGCACAGATACGCAGTATTTT. This gives the protein CASSSLGGRASTDTQYF.

Worth noting for this clonotype: With a much larger clone just one base away, this may be a read error. Given the absence of the conserved phenylalanine or tryptophan at the CDR3 end, a read error is likely. The CDR3 DNA reads as TGTGCCTGGAGTGTGGGGTCGGGCTACACCATC. Translating it yields CAWSVGSGYTI. The chain joins TRBV30 to TRBJ1-2; D ambiguous. Trimming stripped 0 bases from V and 8 bases from J, with 7 bases between. In germline, CDR1 is GTSNPN, CDR2 SVGIG (reference sequence). The CDR3 has 11 residues.

This clonotype appeared many times. The chain is built from TRBV6-5 and TRBJ2-2, with D perhaps assigned TRBD1 or TRBD2 (5 bases each). CDR3 length: 17 residues. From germline, CDR1 is MNHEY and CDR2 SVGAGI. V was pared by 2 bases and J by 4 bases, with 17 bases between. DNA of the CDR3: TGTGCCAGCAGTTACGAGCTAGCCAGGGTATCCACCGGGGAGCTGTTTTTT. Its translation: CASSYELARVSTGELFF.

The table lists this clonotype with many counts. The chain links TRBV7-3 to TRBJ2-6, with D uncertain. Germline CDR1 and CDR2: SGHTA and FQGTGA. V was pared by 1 base and J by 2 bases, with 6 bases between. This CDR3 spans 15 amino acids. The CDR3 region is CASSLSGAGANVLTF. The DNA of the CDR3 is TGTGCCAGCAGCTTAAGTGGGGCTGGGGCCAACGTCCTGACTTTC. Full variable domain (remainder filled in from reference TRBV7-3 and TRBJ2-6): GAGVSQTPSNKVTEKGKYVELRCDPISGHTALYWYRQSLGQGPEFLIYFQGTGAADDSGLPNDRFFAVRPEGSVSTLKIQRTERGDSAVYLCASSLSGAGANVLTFGAGSRLTVL.